These 23 T cell receptor beta chains were sequenced from one sample in a study of cytomegalovirus exposure and HLA in healthy donors. PCR primers comprised 60 Vbeta and 13 Jbeta primers. Profiling relied on immunoSEQ multiplex PCR, and the TCRdb table lists in-frame clones only, not all of them. This sample has roughly 170,000 clones, with around four fifths found just once. Sequenced sample: PBMCs. These receptors came from a girl under 18 in good health and CMV-seropositive.

The chain couples TRBV4-1 to TRBJ2-1, with 9 bases lining up with TRBD2. This CDR3 is built from 17 residues. The germline gives CDR1 MGHRA, CDR2 YSYEKL. The ends lost 0 bases at V and 8 bases at J; junction bases unmatched: 11. The CDR3 here is CASSQDGTWRGGDEQFF. The CDR3 coding sequence is TGCGCCAGCAGCCAAGATGGGACGTGGCGGGGGGGCGATGAGCAGTTCTTC.

This clone was found once. The chain links TRBV9 to TRBJ1-5, with TRBD1 as a possible D gene (6 bases). This CDR3 region has 14 residues. Germline V gene sequence: CDR1 SGDLS, CDR2 YYNGEE. Trimming stripped 5 bases from V and 3 bases from J, with 12 bases between. CDR3 nucleotides: TGTGCCAGCAGTACCGGACAGCCCAATCAGCCCCAGCATTTT. This encodes CASSTGQPNQPQHF.

This rearrangement joins TRBV5-1 to TRBJ2-3, with D perhaps matching TRBD2 (5 bases). Germline V gene sequence: CDR1 SGHRS, CDR2 YFSETQ. Trimming shortened V by 2 bases and J by 0 bases, and 7 bases separated the two germline ends. The CDR3 extends over 14 amino acids. CDR3 sequence reads: CASSFEGSTDTQYF. DNA of the CDR3: TGCGCCAGCAGCTTCGAGGGCAGCACAGATACGCAGTATTTT.

The chain employs TRBV7-8 and TRBJ1-4; D might be TRBD1 (5 bases). V dropped 0 bases and J dropped 0 bases, with 8 bases sitting between them. The CDR3 has 16 amino acids. Looked up from germline, CDR1 is SGHVS and CDR2 is FQNEAQ. The CDR3 DNA follows: TGTGCCAGCAGCTTAGCGCAGGGATCAACTAATGAAAAACTGTTTTTT. It codes for CASSLAQGSTNEKLFF.

This clone turned up a few times. The rearrangement uses TRBV11-2 and TRBJ1-2, with a weak D call TRBD1 (5 bases). Looked up from germline, CDR1 is SGHAT and CDR2 is FQNNGV. V shed 7 bases and J shed 3 bases, with 15 bases lying between them. The length of the CDR3 is 14 residues. The CDR3 region has the DNA TGTGCCAGCACCCGCGGGGCACGGGACTATGGCTACACCTTC. It specifies CASTRGARDYGYTF.

J is TRBJ2-1 and V is TRBV2; D uncertain. V lost 4 bases, J lost 9 bases, and 10 bases lay in between. The length of the CDR3 is 12 residues. Germline CDR1 SNHLY, CDR2 FYNNEI. CDR3 sequence: CASSVRSSEQFF. CDR3 sequence (DNA): TGTGCCAGCAGTGTACGGAGTAGTGAGCAGTTCTTC.

The J gene is TRBJ2-5, the V gene TRBV6-1; no reliable D call. The CDR3 has 13 residues. The V end lost 3 bases, the J end lost 1 base, and 6 bases lay between the germline ends. Germline V CDR1 and CDR2: MNHNS, SASEGT. CDR3 loop: CASSENSQETQYF. As DNA, the CDR3 is TGTGCCAGCAGTGAGAACAGCCAAGAGACCCAGTACTTC.

The sample holds one count of this clone. V and J are TRBV7-9 and TRBJ1-2; TRBD1 might be the D (6 bases). The CDR3 is 14 residues long. Germline lookup yields CDR1 SEHNR and CDR2 FQNEAQ (reference sequence). Trimming took off 1 base at V and 5 bases at J, with 11 bases between the two ends. CDR3 in amino acids: CASSLGGGYYGYTF. CDR3 nucleotides: TGTGCCAGCAGCTTAGGAGGGGGTTATTATGGCTACACCTTC.

This clone was seen a handful of times. The chain carries TRBV23-1 and TRBJ1-3; D is unclear. TRBV23-1 is annotated as an ORF whose role is uncertain. Trimming stripped 1 base from V and 5 bases from J, with 15 bases between. The CDR3 loop spans 16 amino acids. The CDR3 coding sequence is TGCGCCAGCAGTCAATTGGAGGGCGACCTTCGAAACACCATATATTTT. Protein product: CASSQLEGDLRNTIYF.

The V call is TRBV5-6, the J call TRBJ2-3; 9 positions match TRBD2. In germline, CDR1 is SGHDT, CDR2 YYEEEE. J lost 9 bases, V lost 0 bases, and 8 bases had no gene match. This CDR3 region has 15 residues. The CDR3 is CASSLVSGGRDTQYF. The CDR3 region has the DNA TGTGCCAGCAGCTTGGTTAGCGGGGGAAGGGACACGCAGTATTTT.

This chain joins TRBV7-6 and TRBJ1-1; the D gene is possibly TRBD1 (6 bases). CDR3 length: 15 residues. Germline loops: CDR1 SGHVS, CDR2 FNYEAQ. Deletions cut 5 bases from V and 3 bases from J, with 16 bases between. The CDR3 sequence: CASSPPRGVDTEAFF. CDR3 coding DNA: TGTGCCAGCAGCCCCCCCAGGGGTGTAGACACTGAAGCTTTCTTT.

The chain recombines TRBV5-1 with TRBJ1-3; D call uncertain. There are 13 residues in the CDR3. The ends were cut back, 4 bases at V and 4 bases at J, with 9 bases in the middle. Germline V lookup: CDR1 SGHRS, CDR2 YFSETQ. The CDR3 DNA follows: TGCGCCAGCAGCGGAGCTACCGGAAACACCATATATTTT. Amino acids: CASSGATGNTIYF.

The chain employs TRBV11-1 and TRBJ1-1; D ambiguous. The length of the CDR3 is 14 residues. Germline V CDR1 and CDR2: SGHAT, FQDESV (reference sequence). Trimming left V 5 bases short and J 3 bases short, with 13 bases between. DNA for the CDR3: TGTGCCAGCAGCCCGGCCAGGCAAGACACTGAAGCTTTCTTT. Protein product: CASSPARQDTEAFF.

Notes on this clone: The same CDR3 is also encoded by other DNA sequences in this sample. This sequence joins TRBV4-1 and TRBJ2-1; tentatively, D is TRBD2 (5 bases). This CDR3 has 12 amino acids. Germline V gene sequence: CDR1 MGHRA, CDR2 YSYEKL. V was trimmed by 3 bases and J by 15 bases, leaving 15 bases between them. CDR3 sequence (DNA): TGCGCCAGCAGCCAGGATTTCGTAGGACTGTTCTTC. Translating it yields CASSQDFVGLFF.

The J gene is TRBJ2-2, the V gene TRBV7-3, with D possibly matching TRBD1 (6 bases). The CDR3 length is 13 residues. V was trimmed by 5 bases and J by 6 bases, leaving 10 bases between them. The germline CDR1 and CDR2 sequences are SGHTA and FQGTGA. The CDR3, as DNA: TGTGCCAGCAGCACTAACAGGGCCGGGGAGCTGTTTTTT. The encoded protein is CASSTNRAGELFF.

The chain couples TRBV7-8 to TRBJ2-7, with TRBD1 identical over 7 bases. In germline, CDR1 is SGHVS, CDR2 FQNEAQ. V gave up 1 base and J gave up 0 bases; unmatched junction bases: 3. The CDR3 is 15 amino acids. This CDR3 is CASSLEGQSSYEQYF. The CDR3, as DNA: TGTGCCAGCAGCTTAGAGGGACAGAGCTCCTACGAGCAGTACTTC.

The V gene is TRBV7-9, the J gene TRBJ2-1, with 13 bases that match TRBD2. The germline V gene has CDR1 SEHNR and CDR2 FQNEAQ (reference sequence). This CDR3 has 15 residues. J was trimmed by 6 bases and V by 6 bases; bases with no gene match: 5. CDR3 sequence (DNA): TGTGCCAGCAGTGTTACTAGCGGGGGGGCCAATGAGCAGTTCTTC. Its protein product is CASSVTSGGANEQFF.

V usage is TRBV29-1 and J usage is TRBJ2-2; 7 bases fit TRBD1. V gave up 5 bases and J gave up 6 bases; unmatched junction bases: 12. The germline CDR1 and CDR2 sequences are SQVTM and ANQGSEA. The CDR3 totals 15 residues. CDR3 bases: TGCAGCGTTAGGATTTCGGGACAGCCCCCCGGGGAGCTGTTTTTT. Its protein product is CSVRISGQPPGELFF.

This sequence joins TRBV21-1 and TRBJ1-2. TRBV21-1 is described as a pseudogene. There are 17 residues in the CDR3. The CDR3 loop reads CASSKSWGRPAGNGYTF. CDR3 DNA: TGTGCCAGCAGCAAAAGCTGGGGAAGGCCGGCGGGAAATGGCTACACCTTC.

This clone was observed a few times. The DNA of the CDR3 is TGCAGCGTTGAACGGGGAGTGAACACTGAAGCTTTCTTT. This sequence encodes CSVERGVNTEAFF. The rearrangement links TRBV29-1 to TRBJ1-1; no clear D gene. Per germline, CDR1 SQVTM and CDR2 ANQGSEA. This CDR3 contains 13 residues. V was shortened by 2 bases and J by 0 bases, with 7 bases between the two germline ends.

This chain joins TRBV19 and TRBJ2-5, with TRBD2 as a possible D gene (6 bases). Germline-derived CDR1 and CDR2 are LNHDA and SQIVND (reference sequence). The CDR3 runs 15 residues. V was cut by 4 bases and J by 2 bases, with 14 bases left in between. The CDR3 DNA sequence: TGTGCCAGTAGTACCCGTTCGGGGACTCAAGAGACCCAGTACTTC. Residues: CASSTRSGTQETQYF.

The genes are TRBV18 and TRBJ1-2; D may be TRBD1 (6 bases). Germline V gene sequence: CDR1 KGHSH, CDR2 LQKENI. Trimming shortened V by 9 bases and J by 0 bases, and 14 bases separated the two germline ends. This CDR3 has 14 residues. The CDR3 nucleotides read TGTGCCAGGGGCCACAGGGTAACTAACTATGGCTACACCTTC. Its translation: CARGHRVTNYGYTF.

The V gene is TRBV19, the J gene TRBJ2-1, with 10 bases identical to TRBD1. Germline CDR1 LNHDA, CDR2 SQIVND (reference sequence). The CDR3 length is 15 residues. V trimming: 6 bases; J trimming: 10 bases; junction bases outside the gene matches: 12. The CDR3 bases are TGTGCCAGTAGCCTCGGGACAGGGGCCCCGTCCGAGCAGTTCTTC. Its protein product is CASSLGTGAPSEQFF.